Presented here are 22 T cell receptor beta chains from one specimen sequenced in a study of cytomegalovirus exposure and HLA in healthy donors. Primers: 60 Vbeta forward and 13 Jbeta reverse. The assay was immunoSEQ multiplex PCR, and TCRdb's table has in-frame clones only and misses some. This sample's clone table lists roughly 90,000 clones. Material: PBMCs. The receptor source for this set is a man over 45 in good health and CMV-seropositive.

The chain carries TRBV6-4 and TRBJ2-1, with D perhaps matching TRBD1 (5 bases). The CDR3 is made up of 13 amino acids. V dropped 0 bases and J dropped 8 bases, with 8 bases sitting between them. CDR1 and CDR2 from the germline V gene are MRHNA and SNTAGT. The CDR3 DNA is TGTGCCAGCAGTGACTCCCCAGGGCATGAGCAGTTCTTC. The encoded protein is CASSDSPGHEQFF.

The chain combines TRBV5-1 with TRBJ2-4, with TRBD2 matching over 7 bases. The CDR3 length is 14 residues. Germline CDR1 is SGHRS and CDR2 is YFSETQ. V lost 6 bases, J lost 8 bases, and 11 bases stayed unmatched. The CDR3 sequence is CASTSGGLRDIQYF. The CDR3 coding sequence is TGCGCCAGCACTTCGGGAGGCCTTAGGGACATTCAGTACTTC.

The J gene is TRBJ1-5, the V gene TRBV4-1, with D hard to call. The ends were cut back, 1 base at V and 7 bases at J, with 23 bases in the middle. Per the germline V gene, CDR1 is MGHRA and CDR2 is YSYEKL. CDR3 length: 18 amino acids. The CDR3 coding sequence is TGCGCCAGCAGCCAAGCCCCCTCAGGAACAGCCCTTCACCAGCCCCAGCATTTT. Translated, it gives CASSQAPSGTALHQPQHF.

The chain combines TRBV18 with TRBJ1-5, with 7 positions matching TRBD1. Germline CDR1 reads KGHSH; CDR2 reads LQKENI. V lost 8 bases and J lost 4; bases outside the gene matches: 8. The CDR3 totals 14 residues. The CDR3 region has the DNA TGTGCCAGCAGCTTTGACAGGGCAAATCAGCCCCAGCATTTT. Translating gives CASSFDRANQPQHF.

The chain combines TRBV2 with TRBJ2-1; the match to TRBD2 covers 8 bases. The CDR3 is 14 amino acids. CDR1 is SNHLY and CDR2 is FYNNEI in the germline V gene. V lost 7 bases and J lost 4; bases outside the gene matches: 6. The DNA of the CDR3 is TGTGCCAGCAAGCTGACTAGCGCGTACAATGAGCAGTTCTTC. Translation gives CASKLTSAYNEQFF.

The chain uses TRBV6-6 and TRBJ2-1; 10 positions agree with TRBD1. The trim removed 8 bases at V and 8 bases at J, leaving 3 bases unmatched. CDR3 size: 12 residues. The germline gives CDR1 MNHNY, CDR2 SVGAGI (reference sequence). CDR3 nucleotide sequence: TGTGCCAGCGACAGGGGGCTAGATGAGCAGTTCTTC. Translation: CASDRGLDEQFF.

The gene calls are TRBV2 and TRBJ1-2; perhaps TRBD1 as D (5 bases). Germline lookup yields CDR1 SNHLY and CDR2 FYNNEI. This CDR3 contains 15 residues. CDR3 in DNA: TGTGAGCCCTATAGACGCTGGGGCAGGGCCAGCGGCTACACCTTC. It encodes CEPYRRWGRASGYTF.

The rearrangement uses TRBV4-3 and TRBJ1-2; tentative D call: TRBD1 (5 bases). V lost 0 bases, J lost 4 bases, and 9 bases lay in between. The germline CDR1 and CDR2 sequences are LGHNA and YSLEER. CDR3 length equals 14 residues. The CDR3 bases are TGCGCCAGCAGCCAAGATCGACAGAGCTATGGCTACACCTTC. This gives the protein CASSQDRQSYGYTF.

This chain uses TRBV29-1 with TRBJ2-2; TRBD2 aligns across 10 bases. Per the germline V gene, CDR1 is SQVTM and CDR2 is ANQGSEA. After removal of 7 bases from V and 6 bases from J, the junction contained 8 bases not matched to a gene. CDR3 length equals 14 residues. CDR3 region: CSALLAGVSGELFF. The CDR3 region has the DNA TGCAGCGCCCTCCTAGCGGGAGTGTCCGGGGAGCTGTTTTTT.

The chain is built from TRBV30 and TRBJ2-1, with D possibly matching TRBD2 (6 bases). Deletions cut 3 bases from V and 3 bases from J, with 21 bases between. The CDR3 length is 17 residues. Germline CDR1 and CDR2: GTSNPN and SVGIG (reference sequence). CDR3 in amino acids: CAWSSPLASDYYNEQFF. CDR3 nucleotide sequence: TGTGCCTGGAGCTCCCCATTGGCTAGCGATTACTACAATGAGCAGTTCTTC.

The gene calls are TRBV7-9 and TRBJ2-7; D remains unclear. Germline assignment: CDR1 SEHNR and CDR2 FQNEAQ (reference sequence). Trimming took 1 base from V and 3 from J, leaving 7 bases between them. The CDR3 sequence is 13 residues long. CDR3 in amino acids: CASSLDVGYEQYF. The DNA of the CDR3 is TGTGCCAGCAGCTTAGACGTCGGCTACGAGCAGTACTTC.

V gene TRBV19 combines with J gene TRBJ2-3, with 8 bases aligning to TRBD2. With 3 bases clipped from V and 2 bases from J, the junction kept 4 bases outside the gene matches. CDR3 length: 15 residues. Germline CDR1 LNHDA, CDR2 SQIVND (reference sequence). This chain's CDR3 is CASSMETSVTDTQYF. CDR3 coding DNA: TGTGCCAGTAGTATGGAGACTAGCGTCACAGATACGCAGTATTTT.

This sequence joins TRBV27 and TRBJ2-1; 9 nucleotides align to TRBD2. The germline V gene encodes CDR1 MNHEY and CDR2 SMNVEV (reference sequence). The trim removed 6 bases at V and 4 bases at J, leaving 7 bases unmatched. This CDR3 region has 15 residues. Here the CDR3 DNA reads TGTGCCAGCAGCCCGACTAGCGGACTGTACAATGAGCAGTTCTTC. This encodes CASSPTSGLYNEQFF.

The chain employs TRBV7-2 and TRBJ2-1, with D perhaps matching TRBD1 (5 bases). Deletions cut 3 bases from V and 8 bases from J, with 14 bases between. Germline-derived CDR1 and CDR2 are SGHTA and FQGNSA. The CDR3 contains 14 residues. CDR3 sequence: CASSLGPRYDEQFF. CDR3 DNA: TGTGCCAGCAGCTTGGGGCCCCGGTATGATGAGCAGTTCTTC.

V gene TRBV27 combines with J gene TRBJ2-1; a weak D match, TRBD2 (6 bases). The CDR3 runs 16 residues. Trimming pared 3 bases from V and 0 bases from J, leaving 12 bases between. Germline lookup yields CDR1 MNHEY and CDR2 SMNVEV (reference sequence). The CDR3 DNA is TGTGCCAGCAGTTTGGGTGGGAGGAGCTCCTACAATGAGCAGTTCTTC. The encoded protein is CASSLGGRSSYNEQFF.

This rearrangement joins TRBV30 to TRBJ2-3; TRBD2 matches at 7 bases. Germline CDR1 reads GTSNPN; CDR2 reads SVGIG (reference sequence). V trimming: 5 bases; J trimming: 6 bases; junction bases outside the gene matches: 8. The CDR3 is made up of 13 amino acids. CDR3: CAWGRSGGDTQYF. The DNA for the CDR3 is TGTGCCTGGGGCCGTTCCGGGGGGGATACGCAGTATTTT.

The genes are TRBV9 and TRBJ2-5; 10 positions match TRBD1. CDR3 length equals 15 residues. Germline assignment: CDR1 SGDLS and CDR2 YYNGEE. V trimming: 3 bases; J trimming: 1 base; junction bases outside the gene matches: 3. CDR3 residues: CASSAGDRGQETQYF. In DNA form, the CDR3 reads TGTGCCAGCAGCGCCGGGGACAGGGGCCAAGAGACCCAGTACTTC.

The J gene is TRBJ2-1, the V gene TRBV2; 12 bases fit TRBD2. Germline CDR1 and CDR2: SNHLY and FYNNEI. V lost 3 bases, J lost 6 bases, and 6 bases stayed unmatched. The CDR3 is made up of 16 amino acids. The CDR3, as DNA: TGTGCCAGCAGTGACCGAACTAGCGGGAGGCTCAATGAGCAGTTCTTC. Encoded protein: CASSDRTSGRLNEQFF.

The chain is built from TRBV6-5 and TRBJ2-1; 7 bases are shared with TRBD1. This CDR3 comprises 12 residues. Germline V CDR1 and CDR2: MNHEY, SVGAGI. V trimming: 4 bases; J trimming: 7 bases; junction bases outside the gene matches: 1. The chain's CDR3 is CASSSTGNEQFF. Written as DNA, the CDR3 is TGTGCCAGCAGTTCGACAGGGAATGAGCAGTTCTTC.

The chain couples TRBV18 to TRBJ2-5; TRBD1 matches at 8 bases. This CDR3 is built from 14 residues. Germline lookup yields CDR1 KGHSH and CDR2 LQKENI. The V gene end was trimmed by 3 bases and the J gene end by 4 bases; junction bases not matched to a gene: 4. The CDR3 spells CASSPRQGRETQYF. DNA for the CDR3: TGTGCCAGCTCACCTCGACAGGGGAGAGAGACCCAGTACTTC.

The chain couples TRBV4-3 to TRBJ1-1, with D tentatively TRBD1 (5 bases). The CDR3 has 17 amino acids. Germline loops: CDR1 LGHNA, CDR2 YSLEER. The V and J ends lost 2 bases and 0 bases respectively, with 16 bases between them. DNA for the CDR3: TGCGCCAGCAGCCAACGTAGGGGAGGGCCGATGAACACTGAAGCTTTCTTT. It translates to CASSQRRGGPMNTEAFF.

The V call is TRBV7-3, the J call TRBJ2-2; 8 bases match TRBD2. J lost 7 bases, V lost 5 bases, and 9 bases had no gene match. The CDR3 runs 15 residues. The germline V gene encodes CDR1 SGHTA and CDR2 FQGTGA. The CDR3 sequence: CASSGEREWGGELFF. The CDR3 DNA reads as TGTGCCAGCAGCGGCGAGCGGGAGTGGGGCGGGGAGCTGTTTTTT.